This TCR beta chain was retrieved from a study of T-cell reconstitution after alpha-beta-depleted transplantation in children. Broader study findings: Newly produced T cells mostly provided counts and TCRbeta diversity after one year, as hyperexpanded clones declined. Elevated TCRbeta diversity at day 60 was traced, in some patients, to surviving recipient T cells and thymic progenitors. Several hundred rapidly expanded clones from non-depleted graft cells reportedly supplied alpha-beta T cells about two months post-transplant.

The CDR3 sequence is 15 residues long. Germline V gives CDR1 KGHSH, CDR2 LQKENI. V shed 3 bases and J 4 bases; nucleotides not matched to a gene: 3. This clonotype occurred a few times. Its antigen is undetermined. Preparation of the TCRbeta library was carried out with unique molecular identifiers. TCRdb ran MiXCR on the PCR reads and lists one entry per CDR3 protein. Of just under 350,000 distinct CDR3 sequences in the sample, roughly 17% were seen once. The sample consisted of PBMCs, mostly from graft donor cells, taken 360 days after TCRalphabeta/CD19-depleted stem cell transplant. The rearrangement links TRBV18 to TRBJ2-2, with 9 bases aligning to TRBD2. The receptor's source is a male patient aged 2 to 10 who had a stem cell transplant for acute lymphoblastic leukemia, so the T cells may come from the graft donor. Written as DNA, the CDR3 is TGTGCCAGCTCACCGCTAGCGGGAAGCACCGGGGAGCTGTTTTTT. The encoded protein is CASSPLAGSTGELFF. The whole variable domain, remainder taken from reference TRBV18 and TRBJ2-2, is NAGVMQNPRHLVRRRGQEARLRCSPMKGHSHVYWYRQLPEEGLKFMVYLQKENIIDESGMPKERFSAEFPKEGPSILRIQQVVRGDSAAYFCASSPLAGSTGELFFGEGSRLTVL.